The T cell receptor beta chain described here comes from a study of T-cell reconstitution after alpha-beta-depleted transplantation in children. Germline-derived CDR1 and CDR2 are SGHRS and YFSETQ. Trimming took 2 bases from V and 0 from J, leaving 15 bases between them. This CDR3 spans 17 amino acids. Comments on this clonotype: Antigen: not known.

Study-wide results and limits: Expanded graft clones numbering several hundred reportedly gave rise to alpha-beta T cells about two months after transplant. Surviving recipient T cells and intrathymic progenitors accounted for some patients' high TCRbeta diversity at day 60.

Preparing the TCRbeta library involved the use of unique molecular identifiers. From the PCR reads, TCRdb called clonotypes with MiXCR, one entry per CDR3 protein. The sample carries about 1,000,000 distinct CDR3 sequences, roughly 29% recorded once. This clonotype was obtained from a boy younger than two who had a stem cell transplant for SCID, so the T cells may come from the graft donor. The source material was PBMCs, mostly from graft donor cells, sampled 360 days after TCRalphabeta/CD19-depleted stem cell transplant. The genes are TRBV5-1 and TRBJ2-1; D tentatively fits TRBD1 or TRBD2 (5 bases each). In DNA, the CDR3 is TGCGCCAGCAGCTTTTATACCGGGACGAACTCCTACAATGAGCAGTTCTTC. It codes for CASSFYTGTNSYNEQFF.